Each of the 5 T cell receptor beta chains below was sequenced from the same sample in a study of blood T cell repertoires in COVID-19. Using immunoSEQ multiplex PCR, the repertoire was profiled, and TCRdb retains in-frame clones only, with some absent. The sample includes 75,000 to 100,000 clones, around nine tenths of them seen just once. Sequenced: peripheral blood. Source of these receptors: a woman over 75 with acute or convalescent COVID-19.

This clone was observed a few times. This chain links TRBV24-1 with TRBJ2-3; D is perhaps TRBD1 (7 bases). The CDR3 runs to 16 residues. CDR1 is KGHDR, CDR2 SFDVKD, per germline. Trimming left V 1 base short and J 5 bases short, with 15 bases between. CDR3 DNA: TGTGCCACCAGTGATTTCGGAGGGGGCGGAAGAGATACGCAGTATTTT. Translating it yields CATSDFGGGGRDTQYF.

The CDR3 spells CASGLLPGTGGVGYTF. The CDR3 nucleotides read TGTGCTAGTGGTTTACTCCCCGGGACAGGGGGTGTTGGCTACACCTTC. The chain has TRBV12-5 and TRBJ1-2, with 11 nucleotides matching TRBD1. CDR1 LGHNT and CDR2 FRNRAP come from the germline V gene. V gave up 3 bases and J gave up 7 bases; unmatched junction bases: 10. There are 16 residues in the CDR3. The full variable domain, rest sourced from reference TRBV12-5 and TRBJ1-2, is DARVTQTPRHKVTEMGQEVTMRCQPILGHNTVFWYRQTMMQGLELLAYFRNRAPLDDSGMPKDRFSAEMPDATLATLKIQPSEPRDSAVYFCASGLLPGTGGVGYTFGSGTRLTVV.

This clone was seen once. The chain is built from TRBV10-3 and TRBJ1-2, with a weak D call TRBD1 (5 bases). The CDR3 extends over 16 amino acids. The ends were cut back, 0 bases at V and 0 bases at J, with 11 bases in the middle. Germline CDR1 ENHRY, CDR2 SYGVKD. CDR3 amino acids: CAISESDKRANYGYTF. CDR3 bases: TGTGCCATCAGTGAGTCGGACAAGAGAGCTAACTATGGCTACACCTTC.

The genes are TRBV24-1 and TRBJ2-6, with TRBD2 as a possible D gene (5 bases). The length of the CDR3 is 15 residues. Germline lookup yields CDR1 KGHDR and CDR2 SFDVKD. V gave up 4 bases and J gave up 3 bases, with 9 bases separating them. CDR3 residues: CATSDPRGGANVLTF. The CDR3, as DNA: TGTGCCACCAGTGACCCCCGGGGTGGGGCCAACGTCCTGACTTTC.

The CDR3 region is CASSLRITGGRYEQYF. CDR3 in DNA: TGTGCCAGCAGCTTAAGGATAACGGGGGGGCGGTACGAGCAGTACTTC. The chain joins TRBV7-2 to TRBJ2-7, with 8 bases matching TRBD2. Germline assignment: CDR1 SGHTA and CDR2 FQGNSA. J was trimmed by 4 bases and V by 2 bases; bases with no gene match: 10. The CDR3 runs 16 residues.